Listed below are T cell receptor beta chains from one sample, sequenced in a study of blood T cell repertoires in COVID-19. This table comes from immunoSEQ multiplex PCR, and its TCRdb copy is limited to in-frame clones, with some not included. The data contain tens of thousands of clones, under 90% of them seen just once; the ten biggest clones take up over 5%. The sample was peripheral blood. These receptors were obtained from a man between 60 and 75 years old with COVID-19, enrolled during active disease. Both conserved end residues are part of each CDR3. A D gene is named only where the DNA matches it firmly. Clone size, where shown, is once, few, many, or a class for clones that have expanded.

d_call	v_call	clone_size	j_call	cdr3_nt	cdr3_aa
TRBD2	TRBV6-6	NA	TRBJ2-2	TGTGCCAGCAGCTGGACTAGTGCGAACACCGGGGAGCTGTTTTTT	CASSWTSANTGELFF
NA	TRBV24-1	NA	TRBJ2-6	TGTGCCACCAGTGATTCCACCAGGGGCGCTGGGGCCAACGTCCTGACTTTC	CATSDSTRGAGANVLTF
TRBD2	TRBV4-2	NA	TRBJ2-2	TGTGCCAGCAGCCAAGGGAGCGTAACTAGCGGCTACGCGAACACCGGGGAGCTGTTTTTT	CASSQGSVTSGYANTGELFF
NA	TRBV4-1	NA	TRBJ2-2	TGCGCCAGCAGCCAAGACTCGACGGGAGAGGCCGGGGAGCTGTTTTTT	CASSQDSTGEAGELFF
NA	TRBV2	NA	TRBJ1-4	TGTGCCAGCAGGGGAAGGGGGTATAATGAAAAACTGTTTTTT	CASRGRGYNEKLFF
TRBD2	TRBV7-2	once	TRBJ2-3	TGTGCCAGCAGCCCAGGACTAGCGCACGTCGTTGATACGCAGTATTTT	CASSPGLAHVVDTQYF
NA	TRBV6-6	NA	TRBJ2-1	TGTGCCAGCAGTTACGGGGGACTTTCCAATGAGCAGTTCTTC	CASSYGGLSNEQFF
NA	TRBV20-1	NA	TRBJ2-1	TGCAGTGCTCGCAGGGAAGGTGAGCAGTTCTTC	CSARREGEQFF
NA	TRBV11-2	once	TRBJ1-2	TGTGCCAGCACATTAGATAATAACTATGGCTACACCTTC	CASTLDNNYGYTF
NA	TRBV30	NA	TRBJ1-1	TGTGCCTGCCCAGGCGGGGCAGACAACACTGAAGCTTTCTTT	CACPGGADNTEAFF
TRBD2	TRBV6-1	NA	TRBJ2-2	TGTGCCAGCAGTGAACCGGGACTAGCGGGGTACACCGGGGAGCTGTTTTTT	CASSEPGLAGYTGELFF
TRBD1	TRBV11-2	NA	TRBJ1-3	TGTGCCAGCAGCTGGACAGGGGGCAGCGGAGGAAACACCATATATTTT	CASSWTGGSGGNTIYF
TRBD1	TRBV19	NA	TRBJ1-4	TGTGCCAGTAGAGGCAGGGGGCAATATAATGAAAAACTGTTTTTT	CASRGRGQYNEKLFF
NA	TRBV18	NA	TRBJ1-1	TGTGCCAGCTCACCACAATTCGCGCATGAAGCTTTCTTT	CASSPQFAHEAFF
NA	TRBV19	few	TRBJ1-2	TGTGCCAGTAGTATAGGGGGAGGGAGATCCTATGGCTACACCTTC	CASSIGGGRSYGYTF
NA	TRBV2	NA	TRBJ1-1	TGTGCCAGCAGTGAAGAGGGGGGGACTGAAGCTTTCTTT	CASSEEGGTEAFF
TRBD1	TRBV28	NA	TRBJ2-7	TGTGCCAGCAGAGGGACAGGGTCAGTCTACGAGCAGTACTTC	CASRGTGSVYEQYF
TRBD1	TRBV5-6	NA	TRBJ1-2	TGTGCCAGCAGCCTCGGACAGGGGGGCGGCTACACCTTC	CASSLGQGGGYTF
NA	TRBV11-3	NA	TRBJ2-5	TGTGCCAGCAGCTCCCCCCCGGGATCGGTTCGGGAGACCCAGTACTTC	CASSSPPGSVRETQYF
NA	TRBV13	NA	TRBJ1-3	TGTGCCAGCAGCTCCGGTGGAAACACCATATATTTT	CASSSGGNTIYF
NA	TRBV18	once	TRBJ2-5	TGTGCCAGCTCACCACCGGGCTTCCAACGAACCGAGTATGAGACCCAGTACTTC	CASSPPGFQRTEYETQYF
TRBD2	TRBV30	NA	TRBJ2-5	TGTGCCTGGGGACTAGCGCGGGAGACCCAGTACTTC	CAWGLARETQYF
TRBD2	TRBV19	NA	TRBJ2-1	TGTGCCAGTAGTAACCCCGGGACTAGCAACAATGAGCAGTTCTTC	CASSNPGTSNNEQFF
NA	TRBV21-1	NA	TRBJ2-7	TGTGCCAGCAGCACGACGGGGGGAGCCTACGAGCAGTACTTC	CASSTTGGAYEQYF
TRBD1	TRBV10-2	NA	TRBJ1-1	TGCGCCAGCAGATACGGGACAGGGGGCACTGAAGCTTTCTTT	CASRYGTGGTEAFF
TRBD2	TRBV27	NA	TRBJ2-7	TGTGCCAGCAGTTCCCTCCCCGACGATAGCGGGAGGTACGAGCAGTACTTC	CASSSLPDDSGRYEQYF
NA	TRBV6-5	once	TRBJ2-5	TGTGCCAGCAGCCGCGGGGCCCAAGAGACCCAGTACTTC	CASSRGAQETQYF
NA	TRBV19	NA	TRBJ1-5	TGTGCCACCGGGGGGGGAGGGCAGCCCCAGCATTTT	CATGGGGQPQHF
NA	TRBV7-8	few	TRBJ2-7	TGTGCCAGCAGCTTGGGCAGGGTGGACGAGCAGTACTTC	CASSLGRVDEQYF
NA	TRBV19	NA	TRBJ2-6	TGTGCCAGTAGTAACCCCTTTACTGGCTCTGGGGCCAACGTCCTGACTTTC	CASSNPFTGSGANVLTF
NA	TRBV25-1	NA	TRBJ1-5	TGTGCCAGCAGTGCCTCAGGGGATCAGCCCCAGCATTTT	CASSASGDQPQHF
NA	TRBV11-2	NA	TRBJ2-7	TGTGCCAGCAGCTTAGAAGAGGGACTCGAGCAGTACTTC	CASSLEEGLEQYF
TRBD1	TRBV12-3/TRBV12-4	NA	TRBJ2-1	TGTGCCAGCAGCCTACAGGGGGCGGGTGAGCAGTTCTTC	CASSLQGAGEQFF
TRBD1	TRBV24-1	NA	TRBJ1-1	TGTGCCGTCCGATCACGACAGGGAACTGAAGCTTTCTTT	CAVRSRQGTEAFF
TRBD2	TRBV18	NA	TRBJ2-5	TGTGCCAGCTCACCTGCGGGGGGGGAGACCCAGTACTTC	CASSPAGGETQYF
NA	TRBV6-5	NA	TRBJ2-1	TGTGCCAGCATTCCCCTAGCCCACAATGAGCAGTTCTTC	CASIPLAHNEQFF
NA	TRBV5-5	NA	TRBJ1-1	TGTGCCAGCAGCCCCGGGAGGGCCACTGAAGCTTTCTTT	CASSPGRATEAFF
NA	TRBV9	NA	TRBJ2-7	TGTGCCAGCAGCAGAGAGACAAGTCTCGAGCAGTACTTC	CASSRETSLEQYF
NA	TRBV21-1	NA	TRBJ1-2	TGTGCCAGCAGCAAGGAGGAAAAAAATAACTATGGCTACACCTTC	CASSKEEKNNYGYTF
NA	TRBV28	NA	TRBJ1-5	TGTGCCAGCAGCGAGGGATTAAATCAGCCCCAGCATTTT	CASSEGLNQPQHF